One sample yielded the 27 T cell receptor beta chains listed below, sequenced in a study of long-term antiretroviral therapy in people with HIV. Runs used v3.0 of the immunoSEQ assay and were done at survey level. Assay used: immunoSEQ multiplex PCR; TCRdb lists only in-frame clones, some missing. The data hold about 20,000 clones, with about three quarters observed a single time. Source: unsorted PBMCs, taken 2.9 years after starting antiretroviral therapy. These TCRs come from a woman in her twenties or thirties with HIV.

The chain joins TRBV27 to TRBJ2-3; 9 bases agree with TRBD2. CDR3 length equals 16 residues. V shed 6 bases, J shed 1 base, and the junction held 8 bases outside the gene matches. The germline gives CDR1 MNHEY, CDR2 SMNVEV (reference sequence). The CDR3 sequence is CASSTGTSRRTDTQYF. As DNA, the CDR3 is TGTGCCAGCAGCACCGGGACTAGCAGACGCACAGATACGCAGTATTTT.

This chain uses TRBV30 with TRBJ1-3, with TRBD1 identical over 8 bases. Germline V CDR1 and CDR2: GTSNPN, SVGIG (reference sequence). J gave up 4 bases and V 3 bases, and 5 bases lay outside the gene matches. This CDR3 is built from 14 residues. CDR3 DNA sequence: TGTGCCTGGAGCGGGGACAGGCAAGGAAACACCATATATTTT. It is translated as CAWSGDRQGNTIYF.

The gene calls are TRBV9 and TRBJ2-5, with 8 positions matching TRBD1. The germline V gene encodes CDR1 SGDLS and CDR2 YYNGEE. Trimming cost V 4 bases and J 4 bases; bases outside gene matches: 12. The CDR3 is 16 amino acids. CDR3 in DNA: TGTGCCAGCAGCACGTTAACAGGGGGTGCGTCAGAGACCCAGTACTTC. Translated, it gives CASSTLTGGASETQYF.

The CDR3 reads CAWSVSWGAITNEQFF. The CDR3, as DNA: TGTGCCTGGAGTGTCTCCTGGGGGGCGATAACCAATGAGCAGTTCTTC. This chain connects TRBV30 to TRBJ2-1; tentatively, D is TRBD1 or TRBD2 (6 bases each). CDR1 is GTSNPN, CDR2 SVGIG, per germline (reference sequence). Trimming removed 0 bases at V and 6 bases at J, with 18 bases between. The CDR3 covers 16 residues.

The chain couples TRBV10-3 to TRBJ1-5, with D hard to call. The V end lost 3 bases, the J end lost 0 bases, and 6 bases lay between the germline ends. CDR3 size: 14 residues. CDR1 and CDR2 from the germline V gene are ENHRY and SYGVKD. CDR3 sequence (DNA): TGTGCCATCAGTGAACCCTATAGCAATCAGCCCCAGCATTTT. Translation: CAISEPYSNQPQHF.

The chain employs TRBV9 and TRBJ2-1; 10 bases are a match to TRBD1. This CDR3 region has 16 residues. V gave up 2 bases and J gave up 10 bases; unmatched junction bases: 12. Germline CDR1 SGDLS, CDR2 YYNGEE. This chain's CDR3 is CASSVTSGQGREEQFF. The CDR3 coding sequence is TGTGCCAGCAGCGTCACCTCGGGACAGGGGAGGGAAGAGCAGTTCTTC.

This chain joins TRBV19 and TRBJ1-2; no clear D gene. Germline CDR1 LNHDA, CDR2 SQIVND (reference sequence). This CDR3 is 12 amino acids long. V dropped 6 bases and J dropped 4 bases, with 9 bases sitting between them. The chain's CDR3 is CASRGSSYGYTF. The CDR3 nucleotides read TGTGCCAGTAGAGGCAGCTCCTATGGCTACACCTTC.

This chain uses TRBV15 with TRBJ1-1; D not resolved. The CDR3 runs to 12 residues. Germline CDR1 LNHNV, CDR2 YYDKDF (reference sequence). V lost 3 bases and J 2 bases, leaving 4 bases between the germline ends. This CDR3 reads CATSSPNTEAFF. The CDR3 nucleotides are TGTGCCACCAGCAGCCCCAACACTGAAGCTTTCTTT.

This sequence joins TRBV4-2 and TRBJ2-3; perhaps TRBD2 as D (5 bases). Germline V gene lookup returns CDR1 LGHNA and CDR2 YNFKEQ. This CDR3 is built from 17 residues. V gave up 0 bases and J gave up 0 bases, with 13 bases separating them. CDR3 sequence (DNA): TGTGCCAGCAGCCAAGAGGGGTCGGGGAGAAGCACAGATACGCAGTATTTT. The encoded protein is CASSQEGSGRSTDTQYF.

The rearrangement links TRBV11-2 to TRBJ2-5; possible D gene TRBD1, 6 bases. Per the germline V gene, CDR1 is SGHAT and CDR2 is FQNNGV. Between the trimmed V and J ends, which lost 8 bases and 5 bases, there was a span of 21 bases. The CDR3 runs to 15 residues. The CDR3 sequence: CASAALQGNLETQYF. The CDR3, as DNA: TGTGCCAGCGCTGCACTACAGGGAAATCTGGAGACCCAGTACTTC.

The count of this clone is one. The CDR3 bases are TGCGCCAGCAACCTAGCGGGGGGTCCTTCAGATACGCAGTATTTT. Encoded protein: CASNLAGGPSDTQYF. The chain has TRBV5-1 and TRBJ2-3, with 11 nucleotides matching TRBD2. CDR1 and CDR2 (germline): SGHRS, YFSETQ. J gave up 4 bases and V 6 bases, and 7 bases lay outside the gene matches. CDR3 length: 15 residues.

V gene TRBV7-2 combines with J gene TRBJ1-1; no clear D. This CDR3 is built from 15 residues. Germline CDR1 is SGHTA and CDR2 is FQGNSA. V dropped 8 bases and J dropped 3 bases, with 19 bases sitting between them. The CDR3 bases are TGTGCCAGCCGCCTGGGAGATTTAGCGTACACTGAAGCTTTCTTT. Residues: CASRLGDLAYTEAFF.

The table lists this clone with a count of one. For the CDR3, the DNA is TGTGCCAGCAGCTTAGGGGCTCAGATGGGGAACACTGAAGCTTTCTTT. This translates into CASSLGAQMGNTEAFF. The rearrangement links TRBV11-3 to TRBJ1-1, with D hard to call. This CDR3 is built from 16 residues. Per the germline V gene, CDR1 is SGHNT and CDR2 is YENEEA. Trimming removed 1 base from V and 1 base from J, with 13 bases in between.

J is TRBJ2-5 and V is TRBV10-2; D remains unclear. Germline V gene lookup returns CDR1 WSHSY and CDR2 SAAADI. V gave up 8 bases and J gave up 1 base, with 5 bases separating them. This CDR3 contains 11 residues. CDR3 in DNA: TGCGCCAGCGGCAGCCAAGAGACCCAGTACTTC. Its translation: CASGSQETQYF.

This clone was counted a single time. This sequence joins TRBV5-1 and TRBJ1-3; D is uncertain. V gave up 0 bases and J gave up 0 bases, with 10 bases separating them. This CDR3 is built from 16 residues. Germline V lookup: CDR1 SGHRS, CDR2 YFSETQ. CDR3 sequence (DNA): TGCGCCAGCAGCTTGGGGTCATTCAACTCTGGAAACACCATATATTTT. Amino acid sequence: CASSLGSFNSGNTIYF.

The rearrangement joins TRBV6-1 to TRBJ1-4; 9 bases are a match to TRBD1. The CDR3 runs 18 residues. Trimming took 4 bases from V and 5 from J; bases not matched to a gene: 14. The germline CDR1 and CDR2 sequences are MNHNS and SASEGT. The DNA of the CDR3 is TGTGCCAGCAGTGGAATGGGGACAGGGTTGGCGGCGAATGAAAAACTGTTTTTT. Translation: CASSGMGTGLAANEKLFF.

The chain combines TRBV27 with TRBJ2-3; either TRBD1 or TRBD2 may supply D (6 bases each). The CDR3 runs 19 residues. The V end was cut by 1 base, the J end by 0 bases, with 20 bases between. The V gene's germline CDR1 is MNHEY and CDR2 SMNVEV (reference sequence). The CDR3 is CASSLFERVRGHSTDTQYF. The CDR3 region has the DNA TGTGCCAGCAGTTTATTCGAACGTGTTCGGGGGCATAGCACAGATACGCAGTATTTT.

This chain uses TRBV5-1 with TRBJ1-3; D gene uncertain. CDR1 is SGHRS and CDR2 is YFSETQ in the germline V gene. This CDR3 has 15 residues. The V end was cut by 0 bases, the J end by 6 bases, with 13 bases between. The CDR3 coding sequence is TGCGCCAGCAGCTTGGGGCAGTCCGATACAAACACCATATATTTT. As protein: CASSLGQSDTNTIYF.

In its sample, this clone was seen once. The genes are TRBV5-8 and TRBJ1-5, with D possibly being TRBD1 (6 bases). Trimming left V 2 bases short and J 2 bases short, with 20 bases between. The CDR3 extends over 18 amino acids. Per germline, CDR1 SGHTS and CDR2 YDEGEE. The CDR3 nucleotides are TGTGCCAGCAGCTTAAGGGCCCCAGACAGGCTGGGCAATCAGCCCCAGCATTTT. It encodes CASSLRAPDRLGNQPQHF.

J is TRBJ2-7 and V is TRBV10-3, with a possible D match to TRBD2 (6 bases). V lost 0 bases to trimming and J lost 7 bases, with 13 bases between them. Looked up from germline, CDR1 is ENHRY and CDR2 is SYGVKD. CDR3 size: 14 residues. The CDR3 region has the DNA TGTGCCATCAGTGAGTCGGGACTGCTGGGGGAGCAGTACTTC. Its protein is CAISESGLLGEQYF.

This chain connects TRBV7-6 to TRBJ1-1, with D unclear. V lost 0 bases and J lost 7, with 12 bases in between. CDR3 size: 14 residues. The germline gives CDR1 SGHVS, CDR2 FNYEAQ. This CDR3 is CASSLARGGVEAFF. CDR3 DNA: TGTGCCAGCAGCTTAGCGCGAGGCGGGGTTGAAGCTTTCTTT.

This clone has just one count. V is TRBV5-1 and J is TRBJ2-1, with no clear D. This CDR3 spans 13 amino acids. Germline CDR1 is SGHRS and CDR2 is YFSETQ. Trimming stripped 1 base from V and 6 bases from J, with 8 bases between. Written as DNA, the CDR3 is TGCGCCAGCAGCTTGAACTTATTCAATGAGCAGTTCTTC. Protein product: CASSLNLFNEQFF.

The chain has TRBV14 and TRBJ1-1, with D tentatively TRBD1 (5 bases). Germline values: CDR1 SGHDN, CDR2 FVKESK. V lost 2 bases, J lost 2 bases, and 6 bases lay in between. The CDR3 is 13 amino acids. The CDR3 is CASSQQGNTEAFF. As DNA, the CDR3 is TGTGCCAGCAGCCAACAGGGAAACACTGAAGCTTTCTTT. The complete variable domain, with remaining parts taken from reference TRBV14 and TRBJ1-1, reads EAGVTQFPSHSVIEKGQTVTLRCDPISGHDNLYWYRRVMGKEIKFLLHFVKESKQDESGMPNNRFLAERTGGTYSTLKVQPAELEDSGVYFCASSQQGNTEAFFGQGTRLTVV.

CDR3 in DNA: TGCGCCAGCAGCCAAACCAAGGGGATCTACGAGCAGTACTTC. The encoded protein is CASSQTKGIYEQYF. The chain links TRBV4-1 to TRBJ2-7, with a tentative D call TRBD1 (5 bases). This CDR3 has 14 amino acids. The V and J ends lost 2 bases and 3 bases respectively, with 11 bases between them. Looked up from germline, CDR1 is MGHRA and CDR2 is YSYEKL.

V gene TRBV19 combines with J gene TRBJ1-1; possibly TRBD1 for D (5 bases). V lost 8 bases to trimming and J lost 1 base, with 17 bases between them. This CDR3 region has 15 residues. The germline gives CDR1 LNHDA, CDR2 SQIVND (reference sequence). The CDR3 protein is CASHQPTGENTEAFF. The CDR3 DNA follows: TGTGCCAGTCACCAGCCAACAGGTGAGAACACTGAAGCTTTCTTT.

This rearrangement joins TRBV6-1 to TRBJ1-2, with a weak D call TRBD1 (6 bases). V lost 2 bases and J lost 7, with 17 bases in between. CDR3 length: 15 residues. CDR1 is MNHNS, CDR2 SASEGT, per germline. The CDR3 region has the DNA TGTGCCAGCAGTGAAAGAAGCCAGGGGAAGGTTGGCTACACCTTC. Amino acids: CASSERSQGKVGYTF.

V and J are TRBV18 and TRBJ2-7; 12 bases line up with TRBD2. Germline lookup yields CDR1 KGHSH and CDR2 LQKENI. The CDR3 is 15 residues long. J gave up 2 bases and V 3 bases, and 2 bases lay outside the gene matches. The CDR3 here is CASSPASGGAYEQYF. The CDR3 region has the DNA TGTGCCAGCTCACCGGCTAGCGGGGGGGCCTACGAGCAGTACTTC. Full variable domain (rest looked up from reference TRBV18 and TRBJ2-7): NAGVMQNPRHLVRRRGQEARLRCSPMKGHSHVYWYRQLPEEGLKFMVYLQKENIIDESGMPKERFSAEFPKEGPSILRIQQVVRGDSAAYFCASSPASGGAYEQYFGPGTRLTVT.